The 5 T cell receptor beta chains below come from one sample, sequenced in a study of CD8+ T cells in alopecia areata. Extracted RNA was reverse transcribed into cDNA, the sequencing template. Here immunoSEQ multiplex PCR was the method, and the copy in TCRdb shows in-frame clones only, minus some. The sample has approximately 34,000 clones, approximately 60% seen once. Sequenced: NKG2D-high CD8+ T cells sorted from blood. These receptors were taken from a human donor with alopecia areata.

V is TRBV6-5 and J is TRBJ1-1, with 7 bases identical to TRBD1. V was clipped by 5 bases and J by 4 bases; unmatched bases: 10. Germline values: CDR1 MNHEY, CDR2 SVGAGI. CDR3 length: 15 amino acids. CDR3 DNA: TGTGCCAGCAGTGTGAACAGGGGCGGCGGCACTGAAGCTTTCTTT. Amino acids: CASSVNRGGGTEAFF.

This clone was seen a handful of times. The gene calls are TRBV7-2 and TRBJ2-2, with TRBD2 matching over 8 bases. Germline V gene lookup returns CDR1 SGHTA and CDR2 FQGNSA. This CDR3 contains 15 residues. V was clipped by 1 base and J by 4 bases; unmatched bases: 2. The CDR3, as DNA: TGTGCCAGCAGCTTAGACGGGAGGGTCACCGGGGAGCTGTTTTTT. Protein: CASSLDGRVTGELFF.

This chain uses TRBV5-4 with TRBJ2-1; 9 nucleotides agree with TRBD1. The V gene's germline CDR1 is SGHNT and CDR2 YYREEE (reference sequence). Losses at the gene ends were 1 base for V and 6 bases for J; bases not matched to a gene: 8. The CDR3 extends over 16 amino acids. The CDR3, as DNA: TGTGCCAGCAGCTTGCCCCCGGGACAGGGAAGCAATGAGCAGTTCTTC. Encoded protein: CASSLPPGQGSNEQFF.

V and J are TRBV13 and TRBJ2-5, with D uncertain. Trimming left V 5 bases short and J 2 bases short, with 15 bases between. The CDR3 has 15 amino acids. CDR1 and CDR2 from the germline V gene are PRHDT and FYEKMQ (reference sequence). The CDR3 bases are TGTGCCAGCAGCCCCCTCGACGGAGATCAAGAGACCCAGTACTTC. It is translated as CASSPLDGDQETQYF.

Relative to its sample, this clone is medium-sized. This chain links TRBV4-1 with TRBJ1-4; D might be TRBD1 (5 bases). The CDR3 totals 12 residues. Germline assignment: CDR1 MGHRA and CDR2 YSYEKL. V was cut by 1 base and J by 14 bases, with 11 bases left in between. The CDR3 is CASSQGGKGLFF. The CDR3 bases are TGCGCCAGCAGCCAAGGGGGGAAAGGGCTGTTTTTT.